The 14 T cell receptor beta chains in this list originate from one sample, sequenced in a study of blood T cell repertoires in COVID-19. Produced via immunoSEQ multiplex PCR; TCRdb's table is partial and in-frame only. The table records more than 120,000 clones, approximately 90% of them present only once. The sequencing sample was made of peripheral blood. The source is a woman aged 50 to 60 with active or convalescent COVID-19.

The chain carries TRBV20-1 and TRBJ2-3; TRBD2 agrees at 7 bases. V shed 3 bases and J 2 bases; nucleotides not matched to a gene: 8. The germline V gene encodes CDR1 DFQATT and CDR2 SNEGSKA (reference sequence). CDR3 length: 15 amino acids. The CDR3 protein is CSASAEAGNTDTQYF. The CDR3 bases are TGCAGTGCTAGTGCCGAAGCGGGAAACACAGATACGCAGTATTTT.

The chain joins TRBV30 to TRBJ2-7; 7 bases fit TRBD1. CDR1 and CDR2 (germline): GTSNPN, SVGIG (reference sequence). The CDR3 contains 14 residues. Unmatched junction bases numbered 6, after V lost 0 bases and J lost 4 bases. The CDR3 coding sequence is TGTGCCTGGAGTGTAATGACAGGGTCATACGAGCAGTACTTC. It specifies CAWSVMTGSYEQYF.

The chain has TRBV19 and TRBJ2-1; no clear D. The V gene lost 10 bases and the J gene lost 0 bases, with 16 bases spanning the gap. The V gene's germline CDR1 is LNHDA and CDR2 SQIVND (reference sequence). The length of the CDR3 is 15 residues. In DNA, the CDR3 is TGTGCCACCCGAGGCACCCTTAGCTCCTACAATGAGCAGTTCTTC. Its translation is CATRGTLSSYNEQFF.

The chain couples TRBV4-3 to TRBJ2-2, with D possibly matching TRBD1 (5 bases). CDR1 is LGHNA, CDR2 YSLEER, per germline. This CDR3 spans 15 amino acids. V shed 0 bases and J shed 3 bases, with 8 bases lying between them. CDR3 in DNA: TGCGCCAGCAGCCAAGAAAGACAGCACACCGGGGAGCTGTTTTTT. Protein sequence: CASSQERQHTGELFF.

The chain has TRBV6-1 and TRBJ2-2; the match to TRBD2 covers 13 bases. With 4 bases clipped from V and 5 bases from J, the junction kept 10 bases outside the gene matches. Germline CDR1 reads MNHNS; CDR2 reads SASEGT. CDR3 length: 18 amino acids. The CDR3 nucleotides read TGTGCCAGCAGTGCCCGGACTAGCGGGGGCCCCGGGACCGGGGAGCTGTTTTTT. It translates to CASSARTSGGPGTGELFF.

This chain joins TRBV30 and TRBJ2-3; 8 bases are a match to TRBD1. Germline loops: CDR1 GTSNPN, CDR2 SVGIG (reference sequence). The CDR3 length is 16 residues. CDR3 sequence (DNA): TGTCCCCCGGACAGGGCCTATTTTAGGAGCACAGATACGCAGTATTTT. Residues: CPPDRAYFRSTDTQYF.

The chain joins TRBV13 to TRBJ2-3; TRBD2 matches at 13 bases. CDR1 PRHDT and CDR2 FYEKMQ come from the germline V gene (reference sequence). The CDR3 contains 17 residues. Germline trimming cut 2 bases from V and 2 bases from J; bases unmatched to any gene: 4. CDR3 loop: CASSLILAGGDTDTQYF. CDR3 sequence (DNA): TGTGCCAGCAGCTTAATACTAGCGGGGGGGGACACAGATACGCAGTATTTT.

The chain joins TRBV19 to TRBJ2-7; D possibly corresponds to TRBD1 (6 bases). V was trimmed by 3 bases and J by 3 bases, leaving 18 bases between them. The germline gives CDR1 LNHDA, CDR2 SQIVND (reference sequence). This CDR3 spans 16 amino acids. As DNA, the CDR3 is TGTGCCAGTAGTATGGGGAGACAGGCGCAAGGCTACGAGCAGTACTTC. This sequence encodes CASSMGRQAQGYEQYF.

CDR3 in amino acids: CASSYWTDSWTEAFF. Here the CDR3 DNA reads TGTGCCAGCAGTTACTGGACGGACAGTTGGACTGAAGCTTTCTTT. The chain recombines TRBV6-2 or TRBV6-3 with TRBJ1-1; D perhaps matches TRBD1 (6 bases). With 1 base removed from V and 5 bases from J, the gap between germline ends came to 14 bases. There are 15 residues in the CDR3. Germline loops: CDR1 MNHEY, CDR2 SVGEGT.

V usage is TRBV25-1 and J usage is TRBJ2-5; the D gene is possibly TRBD1 (6 bases). Trimming shortened V by 3 bases and J by 0 bases, and 14 bases separated the two germline ends. The CDR3 totals 16 residues. The germline gives CDR1 MGHDK, CDR2 SYGVNS. CDR3: CASSDQHRAHQETQYF. The CDR3 DNA sequence: TGTGCCAGCAGTGACCAACACAGGGCCCACCAAGAGACCCAGTACTTC.

This clone appeared a single time. The CDR3 protein is CASSLEKLNYGYTF. The CDR3 bases are TGTGCCAGCAGCTTGGAGAAACTAAACTATGGCTACACCTTC. The chain employs TRBV7-3 and TRBJ1-2; D call uncertain. Between the trimmed V and J ends, which lost 3 bases and 2 bases, there was a span of 10 bases. Germline V gene lookup returns CDR1 SGHTA and CDR2 FQGTGA. The CDR3 has 14 amino acids.

CDR3: CSASSGGNTGELFF. Written as DNA, the CDR3 is TGCAGTGCTAGTTCCGGGGGGAACACCGGGGAGCTGTTTTTT. This chain joins TRBV20-1 and TRBJ2-2; D perhaps matches TRBD2 (6 bases). V lost 3 bases and J lost 1, with 9 bases in between. The CDR3 consists of 14 residues. Germline V gene lookup returns CDR1 DFQATT and CDR2 SNEGSKA (reference sequence).

V is TRBV11-2 and J is TRBJ2-2; 7 nucleotides line up with TRBD2. This CDR3 has 16 residues. Trimming cost V 5 bases and J 3 bases; bases outside gene matches: 9. The germline gives CDR1 SGHAT, CDR2 FQNNGV. As DNA, the CDR3 is TGTGCCAGCAGCCACTTCTTTCTAGCGGACACCGGGGAGCTGTTTTTT. Its translation: CASSHFFLADTGELFF.

The chain links TRBV19 to TRBJ1-4; D is unresolved. The length of the CDR3 is 13 residues. Germline loops: CDR1 LNHDA, CDR2 SQIVND (reference sequence). The V end was cut by 8 bases, the J end by 4 bases, with 11 bases between. CDR3 bases: TGTGCCAGTGGGCAGGCTCATAATGAAAAACTGTTTTTT. Translation gives CASGQAHNEKLFF.